This T cell receptor beta chain was sequenced for a study of blood T cells in healthy people across ages. Study details: Capturing about one barcoded beta molecule per two T cells was achieved by template switching. The study, taken as a whole, reports: Roughly linear age-related decline in beta diversity appeared, significant by age about 40. A greater number of naive CD4+ cells and higher diversity distinguished long-lived donors from aged donors.

The CDR3 is made up of 12 amino acids. Unmatched junction bases numbered 5, after V lost 4 bases and J lost 6 bases. Germline V gives CDR1 SQVTM, CDR2 ANQGSEA. In the case of this clonotype: Its target is unknown.

The authors isolated at least 6 million PBMCs per sample. The authors ran a second PCR of 7 to 11 cycles using a sample-barcoded 5' primer and a J-beta primer mix. TCRdb re-analysed the 5' RACE reads in MiXCR, keeping a single row per CDR3 protein. The sample yields about 1.8 million distinct CDR3 sequences, around 48% seen once. The sequence was obtained from a woman between 35 and 50 years old in good health. The chain joins TRBV29-1 to TRBJ2-7; 8 bases fit TRBD1. Sequenced: blood. The CDR3 is CSVARQGCEQYF. The CDR3 DNA is TGCAGCGTTGCGAGACAGGGGTGCGAGCAGTACTTC.